These 23 T cell receptor beta chains share one sample of origin, sequenced in a study of T cell responses to AZD1222 COVID-19 vaccine. Some clones are missing from TCRdb's copy, which holds only in-frame ones; the method was immunoSEQ multiplex PCR. Seen here are approximately 130,000 clones, 80% to 95% observed once, and the top ten hold more than 0.95%. Here the sequenced sample was peripheral blood, taken 28 days after the second AZD1222 dose. Receptors were obtained from an adult who received the AZD1222 COVID-19 vaccine.

V is TRBV7-3 and J is TRBJ2-1, with a weak D call TRBD1 (5 bases). Germline V gives CDR1 SGHTA, CDR2 FQGTGA. The CDR3 loop spans 15 amino acids. The germline V and J ends were trimmed by 7 bases and 6 bases, with 19 bases remaining between them. The CDR3 DNA reads as TGTGCCAGCACCCTCGGTAAGGGGTTGGGCAATGAGCAGTTCTTC. Protein sequence: CASTLGKGLGNEQFF.

The chain uses TRBV7-2 and TRBJ1-4; D unclear. The CDR3 runs 17 residues. CDR1 is SGHTA and CDR2 is FQGNSA in the germline V gene. The germline V and J ends were trimmed by 5 bases and 0 bases, with 16 bases remaining between them. Here the CDR3 DNA reads TGTGCCAGCAGCGTGAGAGCCCCGGGGACAACTAATGAAAAACTGTTTTTT. Protein sequence: CASSVRAPGTTNEKLFF. The full variable domain, with the rest looked up from reference TRBV7-2 and TRBJ1-4, is GAGVSQSPSNKVTEKGKDVELRCDPISGHTALYWYRQSLGQGLEFLIYFQGNSAPDKSGLPSDRFSAERTGGSVSTLTIQRTQQEDSAVYLCASSVRAPGTTNEKLFFGSGTQLSVL.

V and J are TRBV19 and TRBJ2-3; D may correspond to TRBD1 or TRBD2 (6 bases each). The germline CDR1 and CDR2 sequences are LNHDA and SQIVND (reference sequence). The CDR3 extends over 14 amino acids. V was shortened by 1 base and J by 3 bases, with 8 bases between the two germline ends. CDR3: CASSIGGGTDTQYF. The DNA for the CDR3 is TGTGCCAGTAGTATAGGAGGGGGGACAGATACGCAGTATTTT.

Worth noting for this clone: The identical CDR3 is also encoded by other nucleotide sequences in the sample. The gene calls are TRBV15 and TRBJ2-7, with 10 bases matching TRBD1. The V gene end was trimmed by 3 bases and the J gene end by 2 bases; junction bases not matched to a gene: 4. This CDR3 has 15 residues. Germline V gene data show CDR1 as LNHNV and CDR2 as YYDKDF (reference sequence). CDR3 region: CATSRGGQGAYEQYF. The CDR3 DNA reads as TGTGCCACCAGCAGGGGCGGACAGGGGGCCTACGAGCAGTACTTC. The full variable domain, its missing parts supplied by reference TRBV15 and TRBJ2-7, is DAMVIQNPRYQVTQFGKPVTLSCSQTLNHNVMYWYQQKSSQAPKLLFHYYDKDFNNEADTPDNFQSRRPNTSFCFLDIRSPGLGDTAMYLCATSRGGQGAYEQYFGPGTRLTVT.

The chain is built from TRBV25-1 and TRBJ2-1; D remains ambiguous. Germline values: CDR1 MGHDK, CDR2 SYGVNS. V lost 1 base and J 9 bases, leaving 13 bases between the germline ends. This CDR3 spans 14 amino acids. Written as DNA, the CDR3 is TGTGCCAGCAGTGAATGGCCTAGTTTCGTTGAGCAGTTCTTC. It encodes CASSEWPSFVEQFF.

The CDR3 spells CASSRGQGLYNEQFF. CDR3 bases: TGTGCCAGCAGCAGGGGACAGGGTTTATACAATGAGCAGTTCTTC. The chain is built from TRBV11-3 and TRBJ2-1, with 9 bases that match TRBD1. Trimming took 5 bases from V and 4 from J; bases not matched to a gene: 6. Germline CDR1 is SGHNT and CDR2 is YENEEA. The length of the CDR3 is 15 residues. Using reference TRBV11-3 and TRBJ2-1 for the parts outside the CDR3, the full variable domain is EAGVVQSPRYKIIEKKQPVAFWCNPISGHNTLYWYLQNLGQGPELLIRYENEEAVDDSQLPKDRFSAERLKGVDSTLKIQPAELGDSAVYLCASSRGQGLYNEQFFGPGTRLTVL.

This clone appeared a single time. The rearrangement uses TRBV7-6 and TRBJ2-2, with unresolved D. Germline V gene sequence: CDR1 SGHVS, CDR2 FNYEAQ. The CDR3 covers 13 residues. V dropped 0 bases and J dropped 6 bases, with 5 bases sitting between them. CDR3 nucleotide sequence: TGTGCCAGCAGCTTAGCGAGCGCCGGGGAGCTGTTTTTT. The encoded protein is CASSLASAGELFF.

The chain carries TRBV28 and TRBJ2-4; D uncertain. Germline V gene sequence: CDR1 MDHEN, CDR2 SYDVKM. V was cut by 6 bases and J by 0 bases, with 9 bases left in between. CDR3 length: 14 residues. DNA for the CDR3: TGTGCCAGCAGATCAGAACTAGCCAAAAACATTCAGTACTTC. Amino acid sequence: CASRSELAKNIQYF.

J is TRBJ1-2 and V is TRBV30; maybe TRBD1 (5 bases). The CDR3 contains 15 residues. Germline CDR1 and CDR2: GTSNPN and SVGIG (reference sequence). V shed 0 bases and J shed 1 base, with 12 bases lying between them. This CDR3 reads CAWSVKGLSNYGYTF. The DNA for the CDR3 is TGTGCCTGGAGTGTAAAGGGGCTAAGTAACTATGGCTACACCTTC.

The rearrangement joins TRBV15 to TRBJ1-5; D is possibly TRBD1 (5 bases). With 0 bases removed from V and 6 bases from J, the gap between germline ends came to 12 bases. The CDR3 is 15 amino acids. Germline CDR1 LNHNV, CDR2 YYDKDF (reference sequence). The CDR3 here is CATSREGTPTQPQHF. Here the CDR3 DNA reads TGTGCCACCAGCAGAGAGGGGACCCCCACTCAGCCCCAGCATTTT.

This sequence joins TRBV9 and TRBJ1-2, with 7 bases matching TRBD1. Germline V lookup: CDR1 SGDLS, CDR2 YYNGEE. The CDR3 extends over 16 amino acids. J lost 8 bases, V lost 0 bases, and 13 bases had no gene match. Here the CDR3 reads CASSVATGTVGNGYTF. In DNA, the CDR3 is TGTGCCAGCAGCGTAGCTACAGGGACAGTAGGAAACGGCTACACCTTC.

The chain employs TRBV30 and TRBJ1-5; 9 positions agree with TRBD1. Germline V gives CDR1 GTSNPN, CDR2 SVGIG (reference sequence). The CDR3 spans 13 residues. The V segment lost 3 bases and the J segment 7 bases; nucleotides outside the gene matches: 4. The CDR3, as DNA: TGTGCCTGGAGGGGACAGGGCGAACAGCCCCAGCATTTT. Translation gives CAWRGQGEQPQHF.

The V gene is TRBV3-1 (or the pseudogene TRBV3-2), the J gene TRBJ2-3; no clear D. The germline V gene encodes CDR1 LGHDT and CDR2 YNNKEL (reference sequence). This CDR3 contains 11 residues. Trimming cost V 6 bases and J 2 bases, with 3 bases left between them. The CDR3 protein is CASRDTDTQYF. The CDR3 DNA follows: TGTGCCAGCAGGGACACAGATACGCAGTATTTT.

This chain joins TRBV5-1 and TRBJ1-1; 9 bases agree with TRBD1. CDR3 length: 15 amino acids. The trim removed 0 bases at V and 5 bases at J, leaving 5 bases unmatched. In germline, CDR1 is SGHRS, CDR2 YFSETQ. CDR3 sequence: CASSLDRGRSTEAFF. CDR3 DNA: TGCGCCAGCAGCTTGGACAGGGGGCGGAGTACTGAAGCTTTCTTT.

This chain joins TRBV28 and TRBJ2-2; D call uncertain. Per the germline V gene, CDR1 is MDHEN and CDR2 is SYDVKM. Trimming took off 6 bases at V and 8 bases at J, with 16 bases between the two ends. The CDR3 is made up of 14 amino acids. The CDR3 protein is CASRPHTPGGELFF. CDR3 nucleotides: TGTGCCAGCAGACCCCATACCCCCGGGGGGGAGCTGTTTTTT. Filled out from reference TRBV28 and TRBJ2-2, the complete variable domain reads DVKVTQSSRYLVKRTGEKVFLECVQDMDHENMFWYRQDPGLGLRLIYFSYDVKMKEKGDIPEGYSVSREKKERFSLILESASTNQTSMYLCASRPHTPGGELFFGEGSRLTVL.

V gene TRBV30 combines with J gene TRBJ1-5; TRBD1 agrees at 12 bases. This CDR3 has 15 residues. Germline trimming cut 3 bases from V and 6 bases from J; bases unmatched to any gene: 6. Per the germline V gene, CDR1 is GTSNPN and CDR2 is SVGIG (reference sequence). The CDR3 sequence is CAWRRGTGGTQPQHF. The CDR3 nucleotides are TGTGCCTGGAGGAGGGGGACAGGGGGCACTCAGCCCCAGCATTTT.

This rearrangement joins TRBV4-2 to TRBJ2-7; D perhaps matches TRBD2 (6 bases). The length of the CDR3 is 15 residues. The germline V and J ends were trimmed by 0 bases and 3 bases, with 12 bases remaining between them. Germline V gene lookup returns CDR1 LGHNA and CDR2 YNFKEQ. The CDR3: CASSQEGGSIYEQYF. The CDR3 nucleotides read TGTGCCAGCAGCCAAGAGGGGGGTTCGATCTACGAGCAGTACTTC.

This chain uses TRBV6-2 or TRBV6-3 with TRBJ1-1, with 7 bases matching TRBD1. This CDR3 has 13 residues. The germline CDR1 and CDR2 sequences are MNHEY and SVGEGT. Trimming at V came to 2 bases and at J to 8 bases, leaving 5 bases not matched to a gene. CDR3 protein: CASSYRQGGEAFF. In DNA form, the CDR3 reads TGTGCCAGCAGTTACAGACAGGGAGGGGAAGCTTTCTTT.

As DNA, the CDR3 is TGTGCCAGCAGCTTAGAGGGATCCACTGAAGCTTTCTTT. As protein: CASSLEGSTEAFF. The V and J genes are TRBV7-2 and TRBJ1-1; D unclear. This CDR3 spans 13 amino acids. V shed 1 base and J shed 4 bases, with 7 bases lying between them. CDR1 SGHTA and CDR2 FQGNSA come from the germline V gene.

The rearrangement links TRBV3-1 (or the pseudogene TRBV3-2) to TRBJ2-7, with 10 bases fitting TRBD2. The V gene end was trimmed by 3 bases and the J gene end by 6 bases; junction bases not matched to a gene: 5. The CDR3 extends over 14 amino acids. Germline CDR1 reads LGHDT; CDR2 reads YNNKEL (reference sequence). The CDR3 is CASSQSGGAFEQYF. The CDR3 nucleotides are TGTGCCAGCAGCCAGAGCGGGGGGGCCTTCGAGCAGTACTTC.

The chain is built from TRBV3-1 (or the pseudogene TRBV3-2) and TRBJ2-5, with D unclear. The germline V and J ends were trimmed by 5 bases and 2 bases, with 15 bases remaining between them. The CDR3 runs 15 residues. The germline V gene has CDR1 LGHDT and CDR2 YNNKEL (reference sequence). The CDR3 DNA follows: TGTGCCAGCAGCAAAGGCTTTCTAGTGCAAGAGACCCAGTACTTC. Translating it yields CASSKGFLVQETQYF.

This chain connects TRBV12-5 to TRBJ1-4; the D is unclear. The germline gives CDR1 LGHNT, CDR2 FRNRAP. The CDR3 extends over 15 amino acids. The V end was cut by 5 bases, the J end by 0 bases, with 10 bases between. CDR3: CASGPGDATNEKLFF. The CDR3 DNA follows: TGTGCTAGTGGTCCAGGCGATGCAACTAATGAAAAACTGTTTTTT. Looking up the rest from reference TRBV12-5 and TRBJ1-4 gives the full variable domain: DARVTQTPRHKVTEMGQEVTMRCQPILGHNTVFWYRQTMMQGLELLAYFRNRAPLDDSGMPKDRFSAEMPDATLATLKIQPSEPRDSAVYFCASGPGDATNEKLFFGSGTQLSVL.

V and J are TRBV7-2 and TRBJ2-2; weak D call: TRBD1 (6 bases). Per germline, CDR1 SGHTA and CDR2 FQGNSA. The CDR3 loop spans 16 amino acids. V lost 5 bases to trimming and J lost 6 bases, with 19 bases between them. Here the CDR3 DNA reads TGTGCCAGCAGCCCCGCTGGGGGCCATCCTGCCGGGGAGCTGTTTTTT. Translation: CASSPAGGHPAGELFF. Drawing the rest from reference TRBV7-2 and TRBJ2-2, the complete variable domain is GAGVSQSPSNKVTEKGKDVELRCDPISGHTALYWYRQSLGQGLEFLIYFQGNSAPDKSGLPSDRFSAERTGGSVSTLTIQRTQQEDSAVYLCASSPAGGHPAGELFFGEGSRLTVL.